The present TCR beta chain was sequenced within a study of blood T cell repertoires in COVID-19. On the study more broadly: Nucleic acid was either cDNA or gDNA, and it came from T cells, B-cell-depleted T cells, or PBMCs.

The CDR3 consists of 14 residues. The germline V gene has CDR1 MNHEY and CDR2 SVGAGI. V was clipped by 7 bases and J by 2 bases; unmatched bases: 4. As originally analysed: Estimation of nucleated cell counts relied on the amplification of reference gene primers. Sequencing used immunoSEQ multiplex PCR; TCRdb keeps in-frame clones, though not all of them. That table is the source of V, J and clone size, and D and trimming were worked out from the DNA. The data contain approximately 150,000 clones, 75% to 85% of them singletons. This chain links TRBV6-5 with TRBJ1-4; 7 bases are a match to TRBD1. The source material was peripheral blood. This clonotype was sampled from a human donor in a cohort sampled during active COVID-19. The CDR3 coding sequence is TGTGCCAGCACCGGGACAGCGACTAATGAAAAACTGTTTTTT. Residues: CASTGTATNEKLFF.